This TCR beta chain was captured in a study of type 1 regulatory T cells. Study overall: An in vitro protocol generated T-allo10, a Tr1-enriched, alloantigen-specific CD4 T cell product.

Germline assignment: CDR1 KGHSH and CDR2 LQKENI. The CDR3 is 15 residues long. V lost 2 bases and J lost 3, with 10 bases in between. TCRdb analysed the reads with MiXCR anew, one entry per CDR3 protein. The sample holds about 23,000 distinct CDR3 sequences, around half seen once. Notes on this clonotype: Antigen specificity is unknown.

Sequenced input: cultured T cells, either the whole culture or a sorted T cell fraction (not recorded which). The receptor comes from a human donor in good health. The V call is TRBV18, the J call TRBJ1-4; no clear D gene. This CDR3 reads CASSPDGLANEKLFF. CDR3 coding DNA: TGTGCCAGCTCACCAGACGGGCTAGCTAATGAAAAACTGTTTTTT.